The 22 T cell receptor beta chains listed next were all sequenced from one sample in a study of blood T cells in healthy people across ages. It was with a sample-barcoded 5' primer and a J-beta primer mix that a second PCR of roughly 7 to 12 cycles was run. TCRdb re-called the 5' RACE reads through MiXCR, storing one row per CDR3 protein. The sample consists of some 760,000 distinct CDR3 sequences, 20% to 25% of them appearing once. These data also featured in a second study, about T cells of mothers and their children.

The sequenced sample was blood. The receptor source for this set is a boy aged 5 to 17 in good health.

The chain has TRBV5-1 and TRBJ2-7, with 9 bases aligning to TRBD2. The ends lost 4 bases at V and 2 bases at J; junction bases unmatched: 4. This CDR3 is built from 14 residues. Germline V gene sequence: CDR1 SGHRS, CDR2 YFSETQ. The CDR3 DNA follows: TGCGCCAGCAGCCCGACTAGCGGCCCCTACGAGCAGTACTTC. It translates to CASSPTSGPYEQYF.

This chain joins TRBV28 and TRBJ2-5; the match to TRBD1 covers 10 bases. The CDR3 is 17 residues long. The ends lost 3 bases at V and 5 bases at J; junction bases unmatched: 12. Germline values: CDR1 MDHEN, CDR2 SYDVKM. CDR3 region: CASSFDRGRQGAETQYF. The CDR3 coding sequence is TGTGCCAGCAGTTTTGATCGGGGCCGACAGGGGGCGGAGACCCAGTACTTC.

The V call is TRBV12-3 or TRBV12-4, the J call TRBJ1-3; 7 positions match TRBD1. With 7 bases clipped from V and 2 bases from J, the junction kept 8 bases outside the gene matches. The CDR3 loop spans 15 amino acids. This chain's CDR3 is CASNPTGPTGNTIYF. The CDR3 DNA reads as TGTGCCAGCAACCCGACAGGGCCTACTGGAAACACCATATATTTT.

This clonotype has just a few counts. V and J are TRBV20-1 and TRBJ2-5; TRBD1 is a possible D gene (6 bases). In germline, CDR1 is DFQATT, CDR2 SNEGSKA (reference sequence). This CDR3 region has 14 residues. V was shortened by 7 bases and J by 1 base, with 16 bases between the two germline ends. The chain's CDR3 is CSGGTGTIQETQYF. As DNA, the CDR3 is TGCAGTGGAGGCACCGGGACAATCCAAGAGACCCAGTACTTC.

The sample holds a few counts of this clonotype. The chain joins TRBV4-3 to TRBJ2-1; TRBD2 might be the D (7 bases). CDR1 and CDR2 from the germline V gene are LGHNA and YSLEER. Trimming shortened V by 8 bases and J by 1 base, and 18 bases separated the two germline ends. The CDR3 is 16 amino acids. CDR3 in DNA: TGCGCCAGCTCCCTGGGAGGGGGGGGATCCTACAATGAGCAGTTCTTC. Translation gives CASSLGGGGSYNEQFF.

In its sample, this clonotype was seen many times. The CDR3 bases are TGCGCCAGCAGCTTGGTAGCAGGACCCAATCAGCCCCAGCATTTT. It codes for CASSLVAGPNQPQHF. V usage is TRBV5-1 and J usage is TRBJ1-5; D unresolved. V was pared by 0 bases and J by 3 bases, with 10 bases between. The CDR3 extends over 15 amino acids. Germline CDR1 SGHRS, CDR2 YFSETQ.

This clonotype occurred a few times. The chain recombines TRBV4-1 with TRBJ2-1; TRBD2 matches 8 bases. Germline V gives CDR1 MGHRA, CDR2 YSYEKL. J was trimmed by 2 bases and V by 0 bases; bases with no gene match: 3. The CDR3 sequence is 16 residues long. CDR3 sequence reads: CASSQEAGGPYNEQFF. In nucleotides, the CDR3 is TGCGCCAGCAGCCAAGAGGCGGGAGGACCCTACAATGAGCAGTTCTTC.

J is TRBJ1-4 and V is TRBV18; D is unclear. This CDR3 has 15 amino acids. Trimming pared 3 bases from V and 0 bases from J, leaving 8 bases between. In germline, CDR1 is KGHSH, CDR2 LQKENI. The CDR3 sequence: CASSPDIATNEKLFF. The CDR3 DNA reads TGTGCCAGCTCACCCGATATTGCAACTAATGAAAAACTGTTTTTT.

This chain uses TRBV5-6 with TRBJ1-5; D is uncertain. The CDR3 consists of 15 residues. Germline loops: CDR1 SGHDT, CDR2 YYEEEE. Trimming removed 2 bases at V and 4 bases at J, with 13 bases between. CDR3 nucleotides: TGTGCCAGCAGCTTCCGGGCCAGCCTGAATCAGCCCCAGCATTTT. As protein: CASSFRASLNQPQHF.

The V call is TRBV21-1, the J call TRBJ2-1; TRBD2, the table's D call, was not compared with the DNA. The DNA end lines up better with TRBJ2-5; the J call may be wrong. TRBV21-1 constitutes a pseudogene. This CDR3 region has 14 residues. The DNA for the CDR3 is TGTGCCAGCAGCAAAGGGCAGGGAATAGAGACCCAGTACTTC. It codes for CASSKGQGIETQYF.

This chain joins TRBV9 and TRBJ1-6, with unresolved D. This CDR3 contains 15 residues. Germline-derived CDR1 and CDR2 are SGDLS and YYNGEE. Trimming removed 3 bases from V and 10 bases from J, with 17 bases in between. The CDR3 nucleotides are TGTGCCAGCAGCGCAAACCGCGACGGTGGATCACCCCTCCACTTT. It specifies CASSANRDGGSPLHF.

The chain employs TRBV7-2 and TRBJ1-2; weak D call: TRBD1 (5 bases). Germline values: CDR1 SGHTA, CDR2 FQGNSA. This CDR3 has 13 amino acids. With 5 bases removed from V and 3 bases from J, the gap between germline ends came to 10 bases. CDR3 sequence: CASSRSRDYGYTF. CDR3 coding DNA: TGTGCCAGCAGCCGGTCCAGGGACTATGGCTACACCTTC.

The gene calls are TRBV20-1 and TRBJ2-2; 11 bases are shared with TRBD2. This CDR3 has 16 amino acids. The germline V gene has CDR1 DFQATT and CDR2 SNEGSKA (reference sequence). Trimming cost V 3 bases and J 3 bases; bases outside gene matches: 6. CDR3 nucleotides: TGCAGTGCTAGTCCTAGCGGGAGGACGGACACCGGGGAGCTGTTTTTT. Protein: CSASPSGRTDTGELFF.

The V and J genes are TRBV29-1 and TRBJ2-1; tentatively, D is TRBD2 (5 bases). Deletions cut 4 bases from V and 8 bases from J, with 21 bases between. CDR3 length: 15 residues. CDR1 and CDR2 (germline): SQVTM, ANQGSEA. Written as DNA, the CDR3 is TGCAGCGTTGCTAATCTAGCAGCCTCTCTATATGAGCAGTTCTTC. Protein sequence: CSVANLAASLYEQFF.

The table lists this clonotype with many counts. The chain joins TRBV18 to TRBJ2-7; D unclear. This CDR3 region has 12 residues. Trimming removed 3 bases from V and 3 bases from J, with 6 bases in between. CDR1 is KGHSH and CDR2 is LQKENI in the germline V gene. The CDR3 bases are TGTGCCAGCTCACCTTCTATCTACGAGCAGTACTTC. It encodes CASSPSIYEQYF.

This chain connects TRBV4-1 to TRBJ1-5, with D perhaps matching TRBD1 (6 bases). From germline, CDR1 is MGHRA and CDR2 YSYEKL. The V and J ends lost 0 bases and 10 bases respectively, with 22 bases between them. The length of the CDR3 is 17 residues. CDR3 protein: CASSQDPPDSWTSPQHF. CDR3 coding DNA: TGCGCCAGCAGCCAAGATCCCCCGGACAGCTGGACATCACCCCAGCATTTT.

This chain uses TRBV11-2 with TRBJ2-2, with unresolved D. The CDR3 runs to 15 residues. Germline CDR1 is SGHAT and CDR2 is FQNNGV. V lost 3 bases and J 1 base, leaving 9 bases between the germline ends. CDR3 region: CASSFLGGNTGELFF. DNA for the CDR3: TGTGCCAGCAGCTTTCTGGGTGGGAACACCGGGGAGCTGTTTTTT.

CDR3 amino acids: CASSTWDTGSTGELFF. In nucleotides, the CDR3 is TGTGCCAGCAGCACATGGGACACCGGCAGCACCGGGGAGCTGTTTTTT. This chain uses TRBV6-2 or TRBV6-3 with TRBJ2-2, with a possible D match to TRBD1 (6 bases). V was pared by 6 bases and J by 4 bases, with 18 bases between. The CDR3 has 16 amino acids. The V gene's germline CDR1 is MNHEY and CDR2 SVGEGT.

This clonotype appeared once. The genes are TRBV12-3 or TRBV12-4 and TRBJ2-5, with 7 bases lining up with TRBD1. The assigned J gene may be wrong: the sequence end matches TRBJ2-7 better. CDR3 length equals 14 residues. The CDR3: CASSLAGGRGEQYF. CDR3 DNA sequence: TGTGCCAGCAGTTTAGCAGGGGGCAGAGGCGAGCAGTACTTC.

This chain connects TRBV20-1 to TRBJ2-3, with 10 bases identical to TRBD2. CDR1 and CDR2 from the germline V gene are DFQATT and SNEGSKA (reference sequence). CDR3 length: 19 amino acids. J lost 5 bases, V lost 4 bases, and 21 bases had no gene match. The CDR3 loop is CSAIVTDGSLAGVLDTQYF. The CDR3 coding sequence is TGCAGTGCTATTGTCACGGATGGGTCGCTAGCGGGAGTTTTAGATACGCAGTATTTT.

This clonotype was counted only a few times. V and J are TRBV12-3 or TRBV12-4 and TRBJ1-1; D unclear. V dropped 1 base and J dropped 0 bases, with 9 bases sitting between them. CDR3 length equals 15 residues. Written as DNA, the CDR3 is TGTGCCAGCAGTTTAGGCTTCCCCATGAACACTGAAGCTTTCTTT. It is translated as CASSLGFPMNTEAFF.

This clonotype has more than one count but fewer than ten. At one end the junction does not follow the germline gene, possibly because of a read error. This sequence joins TRBV6-4 and TRBJ2-5; TRBD2 aligns across 12 bases. CDR1 MRHNA and CDR2 SNTAGT come from the germline V gene. There are 15 residues in the CDR3. CDR3 DNA sequence: TGTGCCAGCAGTGAGACTAGCGGGGGCCAAGCGACCCAGTACTTC. This gives the protein CASSETSGGQATQYF.